This T cell receptor (beta chain) derives from a study of spatial heterogeneity in lung cancer. The time point is: blood at routine non-recurrence follow-up after resection. Extraction of whole RNA from tumor, nontumor lung or frozen PBMC preceded unsorted sequencing. In this sample, this clonotype turned up many times. TCRdb redid the calling of the 5' RACE reads with MiXCR, one entry per CDR3 protein. The sample has roughly 29,000 distinct CDR3 sequences; 5% to 6% are singletons. V shed 4 bases and J shed 2 bases, with 17 bases lying between them. The germline V gene encodes CDR1 SEHNR and CDR2 FQNEAQ (reference sequence). This CDR3 spans 16 amino acids.

This TCR was sampled from a female donor with early-stage non-small cell lung cancer. V and J are TRBV7-9 and TRBJ1-2; D not resolved. The sample here was PBMCs, taken at follow-up. The CDR3 protein is CASSSGFHSLNYGYTF. CDR3 DNA: TGTGCCAGCAGCTCGGGGTTCCACAGTCTCAACTATGGCTACACCTTC. Supplemented by reference TRBV7-9 and TRBJ1-2, the full variable domain reads DTGVSQNPRHKITKRGQNVTFRCDPISEHNRLYWYRQTLGQGPEFLTYFQNEAQLEKSRLLSDRFSAERPKGSFSTLEIQRTEQGDSAMYLCASSSGFHSLNYGYTFGSGTRLTVV.